This T cell receptor beta chain was sequenced in a study of cytomegalovirus exposure and HLA in healthy donors. Note on this clone: Its antigen remains unknown.

Broader study findings: Researchers reported in a later analysis that a missense DCLRE1C variant was tied to TCR beta V- and J-gene trimming.

This CDR3 is 15 amino acids long. Germline V CDR1 and CDR2: SGHAT, FQNNGV. Germline trimming cut 5 bases from V and 3 bases from J; bases unmatched to any gene: 7. Use of 60 Vbeta and 13 Jbeta primers characterized the PCR. Sequenced by immunoSEQ multiplex PCR; TCRdb stores in-frame clones only, minus some. The table lists tens of thousands of clones, 65% of them singletons. This clonotype was obtained from a woman aged 50 to 65 in good health and CMV-seropositive. The material sequenced was PBMCs. J is TRBJ2-7 and V is TRBV11-2, with TRBD2 identical over 10 bases. The DNA of the CDR3 is TGTGCCAGCAGCAACGGACTAGCGGTTAACTACGAGCAGTACTTC. Amino acids: CASSNGLAVNYEQYF.